The sequence of this T cell receptor beta chain was determined in a study of technical replicates of blood from several donors (dated by TCRdb to about 2017). The cysteine opens and the phenylalanine closes a CDR3 of 13 amino acids. The kept DNA is CDR3 alone, 39 bases in frame from the first base. Trimming takes 2 bases from V and 5 bases from J, and the germline ends sit 10 bases apart. For CDR1 and CDR2, the germline V gene lists MGHDK and SYGVNS. Turning to this clone: Its antigen target is currently unknown. No base-level quality is on record; no much larger clone is a single base apart.

Library method: the immunoSEQ multiplex PCR assay. Imported from immuneACCESS, the table was reduced by TCRdb to in-frame sequences with V and J called. These copies leave out some clones; in studies compared against another copy, an unresolved V gene accounts for under half, and the cause of the remainder is not known. The sample table shows roughly 80,000 clones, and about 96% are seen once. In total, the top ten clones hold 0.2% of the sample. The chain uses TRBV25-1 and TRBJ2-7, with the D gene call left open. The source of this sequence is a human donor in good health. The sample taken for sequencing was T cells isolated from PBMCs. The CDR3 protein: CASSERHEHEQYF. The sequence in DNA is TGTGCCAGCAGTGAACGCCACGAGCACGAGCAGTACTTC.